Below, 2 T cell receptor beta chains from the same sample are listed, as sequenced in a study of blood T cell repertoires in COVID-19. Clones were sequenced by immunoSEQ multiplex PCR, and TCRdb holds only the in-frame ones, with some missing. The data show about 260,000 clones, with about 91% seen just once and around 2.5% held by the top ten. Specimen: peripheral blood. These receptors all come from a person in their late teens or twenties with COVID-19, enrolled during active disease.

V is TRBV19 and J is TRBJ1-5; perhaps TRBD1 as D (5 bases). The V gene's germline CDR1 is LNHDA and CDR2 SQIVND (reference sequence). The V end was cut by 4 bases, the J end by 3 bases, with 22 bases between. This CDR3 has 18 residues. The CDR3 DNA reads as TGTGCCAGTAGTACACCGGCCGACAGAGGAGGGCCCAATCAGCCCCAGCATTTT. Protein: CASSTPADRGGPNQPQHF.

This chain connects TRBV12-3 or TRBV12-4 to TRBJ2-1; tentative D call: TRBD1 (5 bases). Trimming left V 6 bases short and J 7 bases short, with 13 bases between. The CDR3 is 13 amino acids. The CDR3 nucleotides read TGTGCCAGCAGCGAAGGGGTGGGGAATGAGCAGTTCTTC. This sequence encodes CASSEGVGNEQFF.